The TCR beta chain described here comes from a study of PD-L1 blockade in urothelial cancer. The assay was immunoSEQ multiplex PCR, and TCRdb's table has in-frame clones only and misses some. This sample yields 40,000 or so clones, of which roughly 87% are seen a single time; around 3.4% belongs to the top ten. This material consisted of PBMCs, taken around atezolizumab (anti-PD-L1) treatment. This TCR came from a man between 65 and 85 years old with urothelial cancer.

In DNA, the CDR3 is TGTGCCAGCAGCCAAGGGGCCTCCGGGACTACGATTGGGTATGAGCAGTTCTTC. Translating gives CASSQGASGTTIGYEQFF. V is TRBV14 and J is TRBJ2-1; 7 nucleotides agree with TRBD2. The germline V gene has CDR1 SGHDN and CDR2 FVKESK. The CDR3 totals 18 residues. The J segment lost 8 bases and the V segment lost 1 base, leaving 17 bases of the junction unmatched. Complete variable domain (other parts from reference TRBV14 and TRBJ2-1): EAGVTQFPSHSVIEKGQTVTLRCDPISGHDNLYWYRRVMGKEIKFLLHFVKESKQDESGMPNNRFLAERTGGTYSTLKVQPAELEDSGVYFCASSQGASGTTIGYEQFFGPGTRLTVL.